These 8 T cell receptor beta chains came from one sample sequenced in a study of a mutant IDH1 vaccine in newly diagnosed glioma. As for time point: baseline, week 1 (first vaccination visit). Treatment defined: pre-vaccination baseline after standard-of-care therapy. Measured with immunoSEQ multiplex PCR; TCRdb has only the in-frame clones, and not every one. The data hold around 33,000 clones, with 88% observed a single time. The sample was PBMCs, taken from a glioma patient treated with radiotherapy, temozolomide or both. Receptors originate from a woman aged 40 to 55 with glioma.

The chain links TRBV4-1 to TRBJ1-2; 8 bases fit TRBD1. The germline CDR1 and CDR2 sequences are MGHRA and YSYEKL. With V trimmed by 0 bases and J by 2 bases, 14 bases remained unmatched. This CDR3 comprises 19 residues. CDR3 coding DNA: TGCGCCAGCAGCCAAGACAGGGGGCGTACCCGTGGATTCAACTATGGCTACACCTTC. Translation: CASSQDRGRTRGFNYGYTF.

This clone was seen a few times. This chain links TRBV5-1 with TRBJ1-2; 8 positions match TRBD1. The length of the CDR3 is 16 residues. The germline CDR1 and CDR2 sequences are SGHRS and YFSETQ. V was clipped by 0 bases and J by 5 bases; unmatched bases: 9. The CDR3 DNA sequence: TGCGCCAGCAGCTTGGCCCAGGGGGCCTTCCGGTATGGCTACACCTTC. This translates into CASSLAQGAFRYGYTF.

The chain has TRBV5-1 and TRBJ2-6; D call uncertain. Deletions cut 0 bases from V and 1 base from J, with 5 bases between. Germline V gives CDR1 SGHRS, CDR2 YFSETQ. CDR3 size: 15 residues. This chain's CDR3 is CASSLGSSGANVLTF. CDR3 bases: TGCGCCAGCAGCTTGGGCAGTTCTGGGGCCAACGTCCTGACTTTC.

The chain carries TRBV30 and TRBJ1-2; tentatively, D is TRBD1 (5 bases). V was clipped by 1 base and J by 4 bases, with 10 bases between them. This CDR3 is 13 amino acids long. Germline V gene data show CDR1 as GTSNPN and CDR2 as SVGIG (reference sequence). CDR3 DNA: TGTGCCTGGAGTGGGGACGGATTCTATGGCTACACCTTC. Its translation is CAWSGDGFYGYTF.

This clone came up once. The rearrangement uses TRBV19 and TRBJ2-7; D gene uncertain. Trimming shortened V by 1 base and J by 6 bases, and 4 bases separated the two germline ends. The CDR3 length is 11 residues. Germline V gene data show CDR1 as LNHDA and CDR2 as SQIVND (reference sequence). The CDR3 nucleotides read TGTGCCAGTAGTATAGGGGCCGAGCAGTACTTC. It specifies CASSIGAEQYF. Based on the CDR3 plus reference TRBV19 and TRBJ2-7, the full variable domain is DGGITQSPKYLFRKEGQNVTLSCEQNLNHDAMYWYRQDPGQGLRLIYYSQIVNDFQKGDIAEGYSVSREKKESFPLTVTSAQKNPTAFYLCASSIGAEQYFGPGTRLTVT.

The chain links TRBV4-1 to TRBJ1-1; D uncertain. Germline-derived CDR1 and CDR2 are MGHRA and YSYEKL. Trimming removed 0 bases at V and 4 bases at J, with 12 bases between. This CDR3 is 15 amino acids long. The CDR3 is CASSQDWPSGTEAFF. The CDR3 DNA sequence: TGCGCCAGCAGCCAAGACTGGCCTTCGGGCACTGAAGCTTTCTTT.

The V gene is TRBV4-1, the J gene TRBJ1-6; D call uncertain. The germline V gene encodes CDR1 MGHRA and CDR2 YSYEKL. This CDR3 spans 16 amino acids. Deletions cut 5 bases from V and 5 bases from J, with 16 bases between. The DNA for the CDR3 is TGCGCCAGCAGCGGACTAGGGTTCGTGAATAATTCACCCCTCCACTTT. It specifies CASSGLGFVNNSPLHF.

DNA for the CDR3: TGTGCCAGTAGTAGCGGACAGGGTTCGTTTGAAAAACTGTTTTTT. Residues: CASSSGQGSFEKLFF. This chain uses TRBV19 with TRBJ1-4; 8 bases are a match to TRBD1. The CDR3 has 15 amino acids. V dropped 4 bases and J dropped 7; count of bases not matched to a gene: 8. Germline V CDR1 and CDR2: LNHDA, SQIVND (reference sequence). The whole variable domain, remainder taken from reference TRBV19 and TRBJ1-4, is DGGITQSPKYLFRKEGQNVTLSCEQNLNHDAMYWYRQDPGQGLRLIYYSQIVNDFQKGDIAEGYSVSREKKESFPLTVTSAQKNPTAFYLCASSSGQGSFEKLFFGSGTQLSVL.